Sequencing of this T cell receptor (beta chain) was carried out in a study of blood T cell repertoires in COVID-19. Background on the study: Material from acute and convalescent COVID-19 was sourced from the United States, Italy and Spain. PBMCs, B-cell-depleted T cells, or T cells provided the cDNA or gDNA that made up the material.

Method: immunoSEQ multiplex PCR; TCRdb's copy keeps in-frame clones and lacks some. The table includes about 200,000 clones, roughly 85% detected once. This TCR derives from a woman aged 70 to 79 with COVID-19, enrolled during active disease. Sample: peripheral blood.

This CDR3 is CASSSGAETQYF. Here the CDR3 DNA reads TGTGCCAGCAGTTCAGGGGCCGAGACCCAGTACTTC. V usage is TRBV6-5 and J usage is TRBJ2-5; a possible D gene is TRBD1 (6 bases). V lost 4 bases to trimming and J lost 5 bases, with 8 bases between them. Germline CDR1 MNHEY, CDR2 SVGAGI. The CDR3 has 12 amino acids.